These 15 T cell receptor beta chains were sequenced from one sample in a study of cytomegalovirus exposure and HLA in healthy donors. The primer mix had 60 Vbeta and 13 Jbeta primers. The protocol was immunoSEQ multiplex PCR, while the TCRdb copy is restricted to in-frame clones and leaves out a portion. The table shows some 150,000 clones, with about 74% occurring only once. The sample was PBMCs. The receptors were gathered from a man aged 18 to 29 in good health and CMV-seropositive.

This chain joins TRBV7-3 and TRBJ1-4; no definite D call. The V gene's germline CDR1 is SGHTA and CDR2 FQGTGA. Trimming pared 1 base from V and 12 bases from J, leaving 12 bases between. This CDR3 is built from 13 residues. The CDR3 is CASSLNRGRELFF. CDR3 sequence (DNA): TGTGCCAGCAGCTTAAACCGGGGAAGGGAACTGTTTTTT.

The genes are TRBV6-7 and TRBJ1-5, with D tentatively TRBD1 (6 bases). TRBV6-7 falls under the ORF class, with uncertain function. V was cut by 7 bases and J by 3 bases, with 19 bases left in between. CDR3 length: 16 residues. The CDR3 loop reads CASTPETGKFNQPQHF. The CDR3 DNA follows: TGTGCCAGCACTCCCGAGACAGGCAAGTTCAATCAGCCCCAGCATTTT.

The chain has TRBV15 and TRBJ2-3, with a tentative D call TRBD2 (5 bases). This CDR3 is 17 amino acids long. Between the trimmed V and J ends, which lost 0 bases and 1 base, there was a span of 14 bases. Germline V gives CDR1 LNHNV, CDR2 YYDKDF (reference sequence). The CDR3 region has the DNA TGTGCCACCAGCAGAGACCCGGGAAGGTGGGGCACAGATACGCAGTATTTT. It encodes CATSRDPGRWGTDTQYF.

The chain has TRBV5-1 and TRBJ2-3; no clear D. Trimming pared 0 bases from V and 6 bases from J, leaving 11 bases between. This CDR3 contains 14 residues. Germline values: CDR1 SGHRS, CDR2 YFSETQ. CDR3 amino acids: CASSLVPGADTQYF. CDR3 bases: TGCGCCAGCAGCTTGGTTCCCGGTGCCGATACGCAGTATTTT.

V gene TRBV6-4 combines with J gene TRBJ2-3, with a possible D match to TRBD2 (6 bases). Germline-derived CDR1 and CDR2 are MRHNA and SNTAGT. This CDR3 has 15 residues. The V and J ends lost 2 bases and 4 bases respectively, with 13 bases between them. CDR3 nucleotide sequence: TGTGCCAGCAGTGACAACGCGGGGATCGCAGATACGCAGTATTTT. It codes for CASSDNAGIADTQYF.

Only one count was recorded for this clone. The rearrangement joins TRBV4-1 to TRBJ2-7; TRBD1 might be the D (6 bases). The CDR3 runs to 14 residues. V shed 1 base and J shed 4 bases, with 11 bases lying between them. Germline V gene data show CDR1 as MGHRA and CDR2 as YSYEKL. This chain's CDR3 is CASSQVITGYEQYF. The CDR3 DNA reads as TGCGCCAGCAGCCAAGTAATTACAGGGTACGAGCAGTACTTC.

This sequence joins TRBV28 and TRBJ2-7; 7 positions match TRBD1. The CDR3 has 14 residues. V shed 3 bases, J shed 2 bases, and the junction held 4 bases outside the gene matches. Germline CDR1 MDHEN, CDR2 SYDVKM. The CDR3 loop reads CASSFGTETYEQYF. The CDR3 DNA is TGTGCCAGCAGTTTCGGGACAGAAACCTACGAGCAGTACTTC. The full variable domain, with the rest looked up from reference TRBV28 and TRBJ2-7, is DVKVTQSSRYLVKRTGEKVFLECVQDMDHENMFWYRQDPGLGLRLIYFSYDVKMKEKGDIPEGYSVSREKKERFSLILESASTNQTSMYLCASSFGTETYEQYFGPGTRLTVT.

There are a few counts of this clone. The genes are TRBV4-1 and TRBJ2-7; D remains unclear. Germline CDR1 MGHRA, CDR2 YSYEKL. Trimming took off 3 bases at V and 3 bases at J, with 9 bases between the two ends. This CDR3 has 13 amino acids. The CDR3 DNA reads TGCGCCAGCAGCCATAACGGGTACTACGAGCAGTACTTC. This encodes CASSHNGYYEQYF.

The gene calls are TRBV7-3 and TRBJ2-2, with D uncertain. This CDR3 is 13 amino acids long. The V gene lost 0 bases and the J gene lost 7 bases, with 6 bases spanning the gap. Germline loops: CDR1 SGHTA, CDR2 FQGTGA. DNA for the CDR3: TGTGCCAGCAGCTTAACAAGCTACGGGGAGCTGTTTTTT. Encoded protein: CASSLTSYGELFF.

The chain has TRBV11-2 and TRBJ2-7; a weak D match, TRBD1 (5 bases). Germline V lookup: CDR1 SGHAT, CDR2 FQNNGV. The germline V and J ends were trimmed by 1 base and 4 bases, with 14 bases remaining between them. There are 15 residues in the CDR3. CDR3: CASSLVQGRTYEQYF. The CDR3 DNA sequence: TGTGCCAGCAGCTTAGTCCAGGGAAGGACGTACGAGCAGTACTTC.

This chain connects TRBV4-2 to TRBJ2-3; 9 positions agree with TRBD2. J gave up 6 bases and V 3 bases, and 4 bases lay outside the gene matches. CDR1 LGHNA and CDR2 YNFKEQ come from the germline V gene. The CDR3 length is 14 residues. The CDR3 spells CASSQRAGGDTQYF. In DNA form, the CDR3 reads TGTGCCAGCAGCCAGCGGGCGGGGGGGGATACGCAGTATTTT.

The chain has TRBV6-5 and TRBJ1-3; unclear D gene. CDR1 and CDR2 (germline): MNHEY, SVGAGI. The germline V and J ends were trimmed by 0 bases and 2 bases, with 5 bases remaining between them. The CDR3 is 14 residues long. CDR3 sequence reads: CASSYSSTGNTIYF. CDR3 sequence (DNA): TGTGCCAGCAGTTACTCGAGTACTGGAAACACCATATATTTT.

In this sample, this clone turned up a few times. V and J are TRBV6-1 and TRBJ2-2; 7 bases line up with TRBD2. Germline CDR1 reads MNHNS; CDR2 reads SASEGT. The junction had 10 bases not matched to a gene; V was cut back by 5 bases and J by 7 bases. CDR3 length: 15 amino acids. This CDR3 reads CASSSKTGGHGELFF. CDR3 coding DNA: TGTGCCAGCAGTTCCAAAACGGGAGGTCACGGGGAGCTGTTTTTT.

V is TRBV11-2 and J is TRBJ2-1; unclear D gene. V was trimmed by 2 bases and J by 9 bases, leaving 5 bases between them. CDR1 is SGHAT, CDR2 FQNNGV, per germline. This CDR3 has 11 amino acids. DNA of the CDR3: TGTGCCAGCAGCTTATCCCGTGAGCAGTTCTTC. Amino acids: CASSLSREQFF.

The chain recombines TRBV28 with TRBJ2-7; perhaps TRBD1 as D (7 bases). The V end lost 3 bases, the J end lost 8 bases, and 14 bases lay between the germline ends. The germline gives CDR1 MDHEN, CDR2 SYDVKM. The CDR3 is 13 residues long. The CDR3 nucleotides read TGTGCCAGCAGTTTCTCGCAGGGGGGTAAGCAGTACTTC. The encoded protein is CASSFSQGGKQYF.